This T cell receptor beta chain was identified in a study of OX40 agonist ivuxolimab in advanced cancers. TCRdb's table, derived via immunoSEQ multiplex PCR, lists solely in-frame clones and lacks some. The sample consists of 68,000 or so clones, roughly 82% of them appearing once. This receptor was obtained from an adult with an advanced solid tumor such as melanoma, head and neck, liver or kidney cancer. The source was CD4+ or CD8+ T cells sorted from blood, collected in a trial of the OX40 agonist ivuxolimab.

The CDR3 nucleotides are TGTGCCAGCTCACCACCTGGGCTAGCTACGGCTGGAAACACCATATATTTT. Translated, it gives CASSPPGLATAGNTIYF. The gene calls are TRBV18 and TRBJ1-3; unclear D gene. The CDR3 spans 17 residues. Trimming took 0 bases from V and 2 from J, leaving 14 bases between them. CDR1 and CDR2 (germline): KGHSH, LQKENI.